Each of the 30 T cell receptor beta chains below was sequenced from the same sample in a study of ipilimumab plus nivolumab after autologous stem cell transplantation. The assay was immunoSEQ multiplex PCR, and TCRdb's table has in-frame clones only and misses some. Among thousands of clones listed, approximately 95% were seen once. Sample: PBMCs, taken in a trial of ipilimumab plus nivolumab as post-transplant consolidation. All receptors come from a male donor with primary mediastinal lymphoma.

The chain is built from TRBV15 and TRBJ1-6; 7 bases are shared with TRBD1. This CDR3 is 17 amino acids long. V lost 1 base to trimming and J lost 9 bases; unmatched junction nucleotides: 12. CDR1 is LNHNV and CDR2 is YYDKDF in the germline V gene (reference sequence). Written as DNA, the CDR3 is TGTGCCACCAGCAGAGGGGGACTGGGACAGAAACTTTCACCCCTCCACTTT. It is translated as CATSRGGLGQKLSPLHF.

The chain joins TRBV15 to TRBJ2-3; D is undetermined. Germline loops: CDR1 LNHNV, CDR2 YYDKDF (reference sequence). The V gene lost 0 bases and the J gene lost 0 bases, with 13 bases spanning the gap. This CDR3 is 17 amino acids long. The CDR3 DNA reads TGTGCCACCAGCAGAGATACCCTAGGGCCTAGCACAGATACGCAGTATTTT. This codes for CATSRDTLGPSTDTQYF. The variable domain in full, with the rest retrieved from reference TRBV15 and TRBJ2-3, is DAMVIQNPRYQVTQFGKPVTLSCSQTLNHNVMYWYQQKSSQAPKLLFHYYDKDFNNEADTPDNFQSRRPNTSFCFLDIRSPGLGDTAMYLCATSRDTLGPSTDTQYFGPGTRLTVL.

CDR3 DNA sequence: TGTGCCAGCAGCAAAGATGGGGCCCCCGGGGAGCTGTTTTTT. It encodes CASSKDGAPGELFF. This sequence joins TRBV21-1 and TRBJ2-2; the table's D call TRBD1 went unverified against the DNA. TRBV21-1 is listed as a pseudogene. The CDR3 totals 14 residues.

This sequence joins TRBV6-1 and TRBJ2-1, with 9 bases aligning to TRBD2. The CDR3 runs to 15 residues. V lost 2 bases and J lost 5; bases outside the gene matches: 4. CDR1 is MNHNS and CDR2 is SASEGT in the germline V gene. The CDR3 DNA reads as TGTGCCAGCAGTGAACCGACTAGCGGAGACAATGAGCAGTTCTTC. This sequence encodes CASSEPTSGDNEQFF.

The chain has TRBV5-1 and TRBJ1-1; TRBD1 might be the D (6 bases). Germline V lookup: CDR1 SGHRS, CDR2 YFSETQ. CDR3 length: 16 residues. V was shortened by 0 bases and J by 5 bases, with 17 bases between the two germline ends. This CDR3 is CASSLDPTGPGTEAFF. Written as DNA, the CDR3 is TGCGCCAGCAGCTTGGATCCAACAGGGCCGGGGACTGAAGCTTTCTTT.

This clone was seen once. V is TRBV12-5 and J is TRBJ2-3, with D unresolved. CDR1 and CDR2 (germline): LGHNT, FRNRAP. This CDR3 contains 12 residues. V lost 4 bases, J lost 2 bases, and 4 bases lay in between. The CDR3 here is CASGWATDTQYF. The CDR3 bases are TGTGCTAGTGGTTGGGCCACAGATACGCAGTATTTT. Full variable domain (remainder filled in from reference TRBV12-5 and TRBJ2-3): DARVTQTPRHKVTEMGQEVTMRCQPILGHNTVFWYRQTMMQGLELLAYFRNRAPLDDSGMPKDRFSAEMPDATLATLKIQPSEPRDSAVYFCASGWATDTQYFGPGTRLTVL.

The chain joins TRBV6-6 to TRBJ1-1; 7 bases are a match to TRBD1. Germline CDR1 reads MNHNY; CDR2 reads SVGAGI (reference sequence). With V trimmed by 7 bases and J by 5 bases, 7 bases remained unmatched. The CDR3 sequence is 13 residues long. CDR3 in amino acids: CASTQEGATEAFF. In nucleotides, the CDR3 is TGTGCCAGCACCCAGGAGGGGGCGACTGAAGCTTTCTTT.

This clone was picked up one time. The rearrangement joins TRBV14 to TRBJ2-2, with 7 bases lining up with TRBD1. Trimming cost V 4 bases and J 1 base; bases outside gene matches: 6. The CDR3 totals 16 residues. The V gene's germline CDR1 is SGHDN and CDR2 FVKESK. CDR3 in DNA: TGTGCCAGCAGCCGACTCGGACAGGTGAACACCGGGGAGCTGTTTTTT. Translation gives CASSRLGQVNTGELFF.

In its sample, this clone was seen once. This chain connects TRBV29-1 to TRBJ2-5; 11 nucleotides match TRBD2. This CDR3 comprises 21 residues. The V gene end was trimmed by 0 bases and the J gene end by 3 bases; junction bases not matched to a gene: 21. Germline V gene sequence: CDR1 SQVTM, CDR2 ANQGSEA. CDR3: CSVEDLVLAGGLSRSEETQYF. In DNA form, the CDR3 reads TGCAGCGTTGAAGATCTTGTCCTAGCGGGGGGACTAAGTCGATCAGAAGAGACCCAGTACTTC. Using reference TRBV29-1 and TRBJ2-5 for the parts outside the CDR3, the full variable domain is SAVISQKPSRDICQRGTSLTIQCQVDSQVTMMFWYRQQPGQSLTLIATANQGSEATYESGFVIDKFPISRPNLTFSTLTVSNMSPEDSSIYLCSVEDLVLAGGLSRSEETQYFGPGTRLLVL.

V is TRBV11-2 and J is TRBJ2-5, with 9 bases identical to TRBD2. This CDR3 is 16 amino acids long. From germline, CDR1 is SGHAT and CDR2 FQNNGV. V was clipped by 5 bases and J by 1 base; unmatched bases: 8. CDR3 bases: TGTGCCAGCAGCCGCCTGGGTAGCGGGGGCCAAGAGACCCAGTACTTC. Its translation: CASSRLGSGGQETQYF.

A single count supports this clone. This chain connects TRBV6-1 to TRBJ1-2; D gene unclear. The CDR3 sequence is 13 residues long. Germline lookup yields CDR1 MNHNS and CDR2 SASEGT. The V gene lost 1 base and the J gene lost 5 bases, with 8 bases spanning the gap. The CDR3, as DNA: TGTGCCAGCAGTGAAGAAACGCGGTATGGCTACACCTTC. Amino acid sequence: CASSEETRYGYTF.

The rearrangement links TRBV7-2 to TRBJ1-1; D is uncertain. Trimming shortened V by 5 bases and J by 0 bases, and 7 bases separated the two germline ends. CDR1 and CDR2 from the germline V gene are SGHTA and FQGNSA. There are 13 residues in the CDR3. The chain's CDR3 is CASSPTMNTEAFF. The CDR3 region has the DNA TGTGCCAGCAGCCCGACCATGAACACTGAAGCTTTCTTT.

The V gene is TRBV15, the J gene TRBJ2-5; TRBD2 matches 10 bases. CDR3 size: 15 residues. Germline CDR1 reads LNHNV; CDR2 reads YYDKDF (reference sequence). J was trimmed by 5 bases and V by 0 bases; bases with no gene match: 3. For the CDR3, the DNA is TGTGCCACCAGCAGAGAACTAGCGGGACTGGAGACCCAGTACTTC. Residues: CATSRELAGLETQYF. Full variable domain (missing parts from reference TRBV15 and TRBJ2-5): DAMVIQNPRYQVTQFGKPVTLSCSQTLNHNVMYWYQQKSSQAPKLLFHYYDKDFNNEADTPDNFQSRRPNTSFCFLDIRSPGLGDTAMYLCATSRELAGLETQYFGPGTRLLVL.

This clone has just a few counts. V and J are TRBV27 and TRBJ2-7; 7 bases line up with TRBD2. The V and J ends lost 0 bases and 2 bases, in that order; junction bases with no gene match: 7. The length of the CDR3 is 16 residues. Germline V gives CDR1 MNHEY, CDR2 SMNVEV (reference sequence). The CDR3 DNA reads as TGTGCCAGCAGTTTATCGCCAGCGGGGATAGCCTACGAGCAGTACTTC. Amino acid sequence: CASSLSPAGIAYEQYF.

The CDR3 sequence: CASSQAASSARSSYNEQFF. The CDR3 DNA is TGCGCCAGCAGCCAAGCAGCGTCTAGCGCTAGGAGCTCCTACAATGAGCAGTTCTTC. The chain is built from TRBV4-1 and TRBJ2-1, with a possible D match to TRBD2 (6 bases). CDR1 is MGHRA and CDR2 is YSYEKL in the germline V gene. The ends were cut back, 1 base at V and 0 bases at J, with 19 bases in the middle. This CDR3 contains 19 residues.

The V and J genes are TRBV2 and TRBJ2-3; D is perhaps TRBD2 (6 bases). The V end was cut by 6 bases, the J end by 2 bases, with 9 bases between. The germline V gene encodes CDR1 SNHLY and CDR2 FYNNEI. The CDR3 consists of 13 residues. CDR3 nucleotides: TGTGCCAGCAGCGGGGACTTCACAGATACGCAGTATTTT. Translated, it gives CASSGDFTDTQYF.

This chain uses TRBV2 with TRBJ2-7, with D tentatively TRBD1 (6 bases). In germline, CDR1 is SNHLY, CDR2 FYNNEI. This CDR3 is built from 12 residues. Trimming took off 10 bases at V and 5 bases at J, with 15 bases between the two ends. The CDR3 spells CATYDTGNEQYF. The CDR3 DNA is TGTGCCACCTACGACACAGGGAACGAGCAGTACTTC. The full variable domain, rest sourced from reference TRBV2 and TRBJ2-7, is EPEVTQTPSHQVTQMGQEVILRCVPISNHLYFYWYRQILGQKVEFLVSFYNNEISEKSEIFDDQFSVERPDGSNFTLKIRSTKLEDSAMYFCATYDTGNEQYFGPGTRLTVT.

This clone was recorded only once. The chain is built from TRBV5-4 and TRBJ2-5; no reliable D call. The CDR3 runs to 11 residues. From germline, CDR1 is SGHNT and CDR2 YYREEE (reference sequence). Trimming cost V 4 bases and J 5 bases, with 6 bases left between them. The CDR3 sequence is CASSLLETQYF. The DNA of the CDR3 is TGTGCCAGCAGCCTCCTGGAGACCCAGTACTTC.

The V gene is TRBV7-3, the J gene TRBJ2-7; D uncertain. Germline CDR1 and CDR2: SGHTA and FQGTGA. V was shortened by 0 bases and J by 5 bases, with 8 bases between the two germline ends. The length of the CDR3 is 13 residues. This chain's CDR3 is CASSLTLTNEQYF. The CDR3 DNA is TGTGCCAGCAGCTTAACCCTCACAAACGAGCAGTACTTC.

For this clone: The junction differs from germline at one of its ends, possibly a read error. J is TRBJ2-2 and V is TRBV11-3, with a tentative D call TRBD2 (7 bases). The CDR3 totals 15 residues. The germline V gene has CDR1 SGHNT and CDR2 YENEEA. CDR3 sequence (DNA): TGTGCCAGCAGCCTAGGGGGAGGGCGTACCGGGAAGCTGTTTTTT. This translates into CASSLGGGRTGKLFF.

This clone was seen a single time. The V call is TRBV7-9, the J call TRBJ1-4; 7 nucleotides align to TRBD1. The CDR3 runs to 16 residues. Germline CDR1 and CDR2: SEHNR and FQNEAQ (reference sequence). V lost 0 bases and J lost 7; bases outside the gene matches: 8. CDR3 in amino acids: CASSLALTGRGEKLFF. The DNA of the CDR3 is TGTGCCAGCAGCTTAGCCCTGACAGGGAGGGGTGAAAAACTGTTTTTT.

The rearrangement joins TRBV6-6 to TRBJ2-2; weak D call: TRBD1 (6 bases). Germline V gene data show CDR1 as MNHNY and CDR2 as SVGAGI (reference sequence). The CDR3 consists of 13 residues. V was pared by 5 bases and J by 5 bases, with 9 bases between. This CDR3 reads CASSVDRTGELFF. The DNA of the CDR3 is TGTGCCAGCAGTGTTGACAGGACCGGGGAGCTGTTTTTT.

This chain joins TRBV4-2 and TRBJ1-1; 12 nucleotides agree with TRBD1. CDR1 and CDR2 from the germline V gene are LGHNA and YNFKEQ. The V gene end was trimmed by 5 bases and the J gene end by 5 bases; junction bases not matched to a gene: 6. The CDR3 has 15 residues. CDR3 sequence reads: CASSTGTGGKTEAFF. In nucleotides, the CDR3 is TGTGCCAGCAGCACCGGGACAGGGGGCAAGACTGAAGCTTTCTTT.

This clone has only one observation. This rearrangement joins TRBV5-1 to TRBJ1-2; 10 nucleotides line up with TRBD1. The CDR3 has 16 amino acids. Trimming cost V 0 bases and J 2 bases; bases outside gene matches: 4. CDR1 and CDR2 from the germline V gene are SGHRS and YFSETQ. The CDR3: CASSLGQGAKNYGYTF. CDR3 DNA sequence: TGCGCCAGCAGCTTGGGACAGGGGGCGAAAAACTATGGCTACACCTTC.

The chain carries TRBV6-5 and TRBJ2-1; D perhaps matches TRBD1 (6 bases). V dropped 2 bases and J dropped 4 bases, with 15 bases sitting between them. The CDR3 is 16 residues long. CDR1 MNHEY and CDR2 SVGAGI come from the germline V gene. CDR3 sequence reads: CASSYQPGHLYNEQFF. The CDR3 nucleotides are TGTGCCAGCAGTTACCAGCCGGGACACCTTTACAATGAGCAGTTCTTC.

V is TRBV10-2 and J is TRBJ2-1; 12 positions agree with TRBD1. The CDR3 has 19 residues. Germline V CDR1 and CDR2: WSHSY, SAAADI. The V and J ends lost 6 bases and 0 bases, in that order; junction bases with no gene match: 12. This CDR3 reads CASRGQGAVREGSYNEQFF. DNA of the CDR3: TGCGCCAGCAGGGGACAGGGGGCCGTCCGGGAGGGCTCCTACAATGAGCAGTTCTTC.

Written as DNA, the CDR3 is TGTGCCAGCAATACGGGGGGGAGCTCCTACGAGCAGTACTTC. This sequence encodes CASNTGGSSYEQYF. The chain recombines TRBV27 with TRBJ2-7, with 8 bases matching TRBD2. J gave up 0 bases and V 7 bases, and 5 bases lay outside the gene matches. Per germline, CDR1 MNHEY and CDR2 SMNVEV (reference sequence). The CDR3 contains 14 residues.

The CDR3 loop is CASSQLGRGAYNEQFF. CDR3 nucleotides: TGCGCCAGCAGCCAATTGGGGCGGGGGGCTTACAATGAGCAGTTCTTC. The chain couples TRBV4-1 to TRBJ2-1, with 8 bases lining up with TRBD2. This CDR3 is built from 16 residues. The germline CDR1 and CDR2 sequences are MGHRA and YSYEKL. Trimming at V came to 2 bases and at J to 4 bases, leaving 7 bases not matched to a gene.

The V call is TRBV19, the J call TRBJ1-2, with a possible D match to TRBD1 (5 bases). The V end lost 4 bases, the J end lost 9 bases, and 12 bases lay between the germline ends. Germline V gives CDR1 LNHDA, CDR2 SQIVND (reference sequence). The CDR3 has 12 residues. The CDR3: CASSTGVLSYTF. The DNA of the CDR3 is TGTGCCAGTAGTACGGGGGTGTTGAGCTACACCTTC.

This clone was seen only once. As DNA, the CDR3 is TGTGCCACCAGCAGAGAGTTACAGAACACCGGGGAGCTGTTTTTT. Translating gives CATSRELQNTGELFF. This chain uses TRBV15 with TRBJ2-2; D call uncertain. CDR3 length equals 15 residues. V lost 0 bases and J lost 1, with 6 bases in between. Germline V lookup: CDR1 LNHNV, CDR2 YYDKDF (reference sequence).